This record concerns one T cell receptor (beta chain) sequence. The sample belongs to a study of T cell changes during pregnancy in multiple sclerosis. This CDR3 is built from 14 residues. The trim removed 9 bases at V and 2 bases at J, leaving 4 bases unmatched. Germline V gene lookup returns CDR1 SGHRS and CDR2 YFSETQ. The assay was immunoSEQ multiplex PCR, and TCRdb's table has in-frame clones only and misses some. The sample records 76,000 or so clones, around 93% being singletons. The V gene is TRBV5-1, the J gene TRBJ2-6; the match to TRBD1 covers 8 bases. The sequencing used peripheral blood, collected in the second trimester of pregnancy. The origin of this receptor is a female donor in good health, enrolled as a control in a pregnancy study. CDR3 loop: CATRQGTGANVLTF. The DNA of the CDR3 is TGCGCCACCCGACAGGGGACTGGGGCCAACGTCCTGACTTTC.